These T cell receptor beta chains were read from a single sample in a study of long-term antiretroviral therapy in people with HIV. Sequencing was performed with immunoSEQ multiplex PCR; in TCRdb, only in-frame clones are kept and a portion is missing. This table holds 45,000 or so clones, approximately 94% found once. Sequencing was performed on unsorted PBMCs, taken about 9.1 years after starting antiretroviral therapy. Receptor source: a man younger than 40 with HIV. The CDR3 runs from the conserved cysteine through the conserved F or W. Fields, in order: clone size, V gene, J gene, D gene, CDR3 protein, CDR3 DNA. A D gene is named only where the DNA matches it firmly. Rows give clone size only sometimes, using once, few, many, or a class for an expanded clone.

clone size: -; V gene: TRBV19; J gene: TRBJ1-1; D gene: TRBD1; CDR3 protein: CAFPRGQVGKWTEAFF; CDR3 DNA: TGTGCCTTCCCCCGGGGACAGGTAGGGAAGTGGACTGAAGCTTTCTTT
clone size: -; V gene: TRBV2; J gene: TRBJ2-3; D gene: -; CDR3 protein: CASSVAITDTQYF; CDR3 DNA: TGTGCCAGCAGTGTTGCTATCACAGATACGCAGTATTTT
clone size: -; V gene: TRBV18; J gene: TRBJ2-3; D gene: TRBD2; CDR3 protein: CASSAGLATDTQYF; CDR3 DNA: TGTGCCAGCTCAGCCGGACTAGCCACAGATACGCAGTATTTT
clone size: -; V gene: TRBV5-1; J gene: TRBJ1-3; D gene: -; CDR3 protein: CASSSLGLLGSGNTIYF; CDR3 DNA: TGCGCCAGCAGCTCACTGGGACTCCTTGGCTCTGGAAACACCATATATTTT
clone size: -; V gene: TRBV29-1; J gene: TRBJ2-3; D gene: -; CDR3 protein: CSVRTALTITDTQYF; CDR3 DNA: TGCAGCGTTCGGACAGCCCTTACAATCACAGATACGCAGTATTTT
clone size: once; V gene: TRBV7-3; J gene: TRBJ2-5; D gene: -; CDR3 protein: CASSLVPGQTQYF; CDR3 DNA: TGTGCCAGCAGCTTGGTTCCCGGTCAGACCCAGTACTTC
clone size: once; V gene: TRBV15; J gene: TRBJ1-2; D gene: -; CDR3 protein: CATSRSTGMNYGYTF; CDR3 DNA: TGTGCCACCAGCAGATCCACAGGGATGAACTATGGCTACACCTTC
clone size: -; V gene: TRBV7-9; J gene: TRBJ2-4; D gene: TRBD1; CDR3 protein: CASSLGTGLAKNIQYF; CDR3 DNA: TGTGCCAGCAGCTTAGGGACAGGGCTAGCCAAAAACATTCAGTACTTC
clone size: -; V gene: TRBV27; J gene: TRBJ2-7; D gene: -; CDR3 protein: CASSTLQGRKYF; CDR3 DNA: TGTGCCAGCAGTACACTACAGGGGAGGAAGTACTTC
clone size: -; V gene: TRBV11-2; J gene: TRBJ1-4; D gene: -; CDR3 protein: CASSHRDNPKLFF; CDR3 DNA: TGTGCCAGCAGCCATCGGGACAATCCTAAACTGTTTTTT
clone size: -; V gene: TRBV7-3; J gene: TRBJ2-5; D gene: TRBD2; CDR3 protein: CASSFEGRGIETQYF; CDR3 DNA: TGTGCCAGCAGCTTTGAGGGGCGGGGGATAGAGACCCAGTACTTC
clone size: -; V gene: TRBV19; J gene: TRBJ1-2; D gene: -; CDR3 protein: CASSAQGKNGYTF; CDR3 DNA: TGTGCCAGTAGTGCCCAGGGGAAGAATGGCTACACCTTC
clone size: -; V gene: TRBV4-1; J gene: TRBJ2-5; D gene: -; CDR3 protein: CASSHGRGRQETQYF; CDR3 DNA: TGCGCCAGCAGCCACGGCAGGGGACGACAAGAGACCCAGTACTTC
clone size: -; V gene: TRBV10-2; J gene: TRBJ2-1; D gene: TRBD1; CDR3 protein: CASSESVWTGGVNEQFF; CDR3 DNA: TGCGCCAGCAGTGAGTCTGTATGGACAGGGGGCGTCAATGAGCAGTTCTTC
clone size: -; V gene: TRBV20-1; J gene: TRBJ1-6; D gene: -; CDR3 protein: CSASWNSPLHF; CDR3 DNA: TGCAGTGCTAGTTGGAATTCACCCCTCCACTTT
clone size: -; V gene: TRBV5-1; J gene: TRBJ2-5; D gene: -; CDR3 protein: CASSLHGGSETQYF; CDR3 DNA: TGCGCCAGCAGCTTGCACGGGGGTTCTGAGACCCAGTACTTC
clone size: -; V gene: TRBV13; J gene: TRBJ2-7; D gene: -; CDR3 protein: CASSMTDGYEQYF; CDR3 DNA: TGTGCCAGCAGCATGACAGACGGCTACGAGCAGTACTTC
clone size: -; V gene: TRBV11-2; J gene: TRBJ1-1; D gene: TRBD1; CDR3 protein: CASRPLPGQEGPEAFF; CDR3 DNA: TGTGCCAGCAGACCCCTTCCCGGACAGGAGGGCCCTGAAGCTTTCTTT
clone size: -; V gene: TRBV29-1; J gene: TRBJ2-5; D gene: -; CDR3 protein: CSARTAGGTQYF; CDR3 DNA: TGCAGCGCAAGGACTGCTGGGGGGACCCAGTACTTC
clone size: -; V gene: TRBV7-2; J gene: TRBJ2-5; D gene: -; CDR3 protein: CASSLVETQYF; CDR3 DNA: TGTGCCAGCAGCTTAGTAGAGACCCAGTACTTC
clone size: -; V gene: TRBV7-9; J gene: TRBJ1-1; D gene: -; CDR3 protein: CASSATLNTEAFF; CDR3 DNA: TGTGCCAGCAGCGCGACCCTGAACACTGAAGCTTTCTTT